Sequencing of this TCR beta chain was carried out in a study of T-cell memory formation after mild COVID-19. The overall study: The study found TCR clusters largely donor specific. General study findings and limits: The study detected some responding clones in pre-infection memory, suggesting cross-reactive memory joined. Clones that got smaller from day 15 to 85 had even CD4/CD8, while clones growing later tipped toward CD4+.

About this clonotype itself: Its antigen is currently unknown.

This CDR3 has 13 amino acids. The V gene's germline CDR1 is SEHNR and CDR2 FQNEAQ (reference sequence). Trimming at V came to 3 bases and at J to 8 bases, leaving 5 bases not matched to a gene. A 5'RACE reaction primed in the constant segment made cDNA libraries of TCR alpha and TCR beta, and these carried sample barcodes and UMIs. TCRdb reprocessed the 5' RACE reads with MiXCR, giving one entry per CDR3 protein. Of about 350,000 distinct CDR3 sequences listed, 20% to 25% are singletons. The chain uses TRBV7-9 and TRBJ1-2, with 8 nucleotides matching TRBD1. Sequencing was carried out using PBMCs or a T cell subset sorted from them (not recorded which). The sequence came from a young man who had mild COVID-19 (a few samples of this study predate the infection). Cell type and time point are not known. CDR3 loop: CASSFLDRVGYTF. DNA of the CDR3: TGTGCCAGCAGCTTCCTGGACAGGGTCGGCTACACCTTC. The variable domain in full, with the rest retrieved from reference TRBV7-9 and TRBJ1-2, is DTGVSQNPRHKITKRGQNVTFRCDPISEHNRLYWYRQTLGQGPEFLTYFQNEAQLEKSRLLSDRFSAERPKGSFSTLEIQRTEQGDSAMYLCASSFLDRVGYTFGSGTRLTVV.